This T cell receptor (beta chain) stems from a study of CD8 T cells in Susac syndrome. Random-hexamer reverse transcription was applied to about 0.5 to 1 ug RNA. TCR beta CDR3 was amplified by immunoSEQ covering 54 Vbeta and 13 Jbeta. MiXCR, applied by TCRdb to the immunoSEQ multiplex PCR reads, yields one record per CDR3 protein. The data show approximately 150,000 distinct CDR3 sequences, around 90% seen once. The sequenced target, TCR beta, came from blood CD8+ and CD4+ T cells. The control group consisted of healthy donors matched for age and sex. TEMRA cells underwent FACS enrichment and CD8+ and CD4+ T cells underwent negative isolation. J was trimmed by 6 bases and V by 0 bases; bases with no gene match: 5. Germline V lookup: CDR1 LNHNV, CDR2 YYDKDF (reference sequence). The CDR3 covers 15 residues.

Material for sequencing was CD4+ T cells from PBMCs. This chain uses TRBV15 with TRBJ1-5; TRBD1 aligns across 7 bases. The sequence derives from a human donor in good health. The CDR3 bases are TGTGCCACCAGCAGAGATGCAGGGGGGATTCAGCCCCAGCATTTT. The encoded protein is CATSRDAGGIQPQHF.